The clone carrying this T cell receptor (beta chain) was detected once. This sample is drawn from a study of blood T cell repertoires in COVID-19. About the research overall: Material from acute and convalescent COVID-19 was sourced from the United States, Italy and Spain.

Authors' analysis steps: The authors estimated nucleated cell counts from reference gene primer amplification. Measured with immunoSEQ multiplex PCR; TCRdb has only the in-frame clones, and not every one. That table furnishes V, J and clone size, whereas the DNA furnished D and trimming. This repertoire shows about 440,000 clones, roughly 87% found once; its top ten account for nearly 2%. Residents of about two dozen US areas, aged roughly 18 to 89 years, made up the participants. Self-reported history from a screening survey and questionnaire set each donor's cohort. V lost 0 bases, J lost 8 bases, and 10 bases stayed unmatched. The CDR3 covers 18 residues. Looked up from germline, CDR1 is MGHRA and CDR2 is YSYEKL.

The TCR was taken from a woman aged 18-29 years with acute COVID-19. Sequences were obtained from PBMCs or T cells enriched from blood (not recorded which). The chain joins TRBV4-1 to TRBJ2-3; 14 bases are shared with TRBD2. CDR3 in DNA: TGCGCCAGCAGCCAAGACCCCTGGACTAGCGGGGGGCTCGGTACGCAGTATTTT. This codes for CASSQDPWTSGGLGTQYF.